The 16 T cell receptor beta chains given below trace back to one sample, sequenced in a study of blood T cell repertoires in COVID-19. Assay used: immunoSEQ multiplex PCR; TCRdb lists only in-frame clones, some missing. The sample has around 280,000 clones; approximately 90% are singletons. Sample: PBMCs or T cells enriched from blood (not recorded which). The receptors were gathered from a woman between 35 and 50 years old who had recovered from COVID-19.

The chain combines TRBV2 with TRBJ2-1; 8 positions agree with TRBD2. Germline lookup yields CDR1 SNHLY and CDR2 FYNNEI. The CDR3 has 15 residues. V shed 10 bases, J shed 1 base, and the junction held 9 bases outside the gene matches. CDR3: CAIPSGWRSYNEQFF. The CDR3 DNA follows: TGTGCCATCCCTAGCGGGTGGAGATCCTACAATGAGCAGTTCTTC.

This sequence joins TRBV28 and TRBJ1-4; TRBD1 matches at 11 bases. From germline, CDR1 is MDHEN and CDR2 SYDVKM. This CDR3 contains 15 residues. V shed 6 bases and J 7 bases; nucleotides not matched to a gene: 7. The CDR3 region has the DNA TGTGCCAGCAGCCCTTCCGGGACAGGGGGTGAAAAACTGTTTTTT. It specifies CASSPSGTGGEKLFF. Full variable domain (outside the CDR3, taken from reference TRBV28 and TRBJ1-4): DVKVTQSSRYLVKRTGEKVFLECVQDMDHENMFWYRQDPGLGLRLIYFSYDVKMKEKGDIPEGYSVSREKKERFSLILESASTNQTSMYLCASSPSGTGGEKLFFGSGTQLSVL.

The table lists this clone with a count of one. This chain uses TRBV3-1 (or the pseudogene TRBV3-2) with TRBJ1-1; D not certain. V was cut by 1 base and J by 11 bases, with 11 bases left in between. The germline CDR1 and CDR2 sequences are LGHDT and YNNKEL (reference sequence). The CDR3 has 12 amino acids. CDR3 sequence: CASSQAGSEAFF. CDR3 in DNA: TGTGCCAGCAGCCAAGCGGGTTCCGAGGCTTTCTTT.

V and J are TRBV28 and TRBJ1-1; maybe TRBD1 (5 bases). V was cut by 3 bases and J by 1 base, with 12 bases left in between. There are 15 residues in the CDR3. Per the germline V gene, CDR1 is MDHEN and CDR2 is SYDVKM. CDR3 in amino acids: CASSFGGGGNTEAFF. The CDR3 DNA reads TGTGCCAGCAGTTTCGGCGGGGGAGGGAACACTGAAGCTTTCTTT.

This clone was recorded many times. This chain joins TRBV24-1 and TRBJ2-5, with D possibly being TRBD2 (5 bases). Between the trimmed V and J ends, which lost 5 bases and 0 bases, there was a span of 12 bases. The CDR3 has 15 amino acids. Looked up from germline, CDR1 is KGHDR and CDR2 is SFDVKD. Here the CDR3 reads CATSGTGNNQETQYF. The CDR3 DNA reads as TGTGCCACCAGTGGGACTGGGAACAACCAAGAGACCCAGTACTTC.

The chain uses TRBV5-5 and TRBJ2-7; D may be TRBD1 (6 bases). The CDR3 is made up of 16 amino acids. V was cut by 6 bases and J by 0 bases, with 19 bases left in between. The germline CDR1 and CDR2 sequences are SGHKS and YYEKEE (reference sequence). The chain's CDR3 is CASMRTGTSSSYEQYF. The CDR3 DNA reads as TGTGCCAGCATGAGGACCGGGACATCCTCCTCCTACGAGCAGTACTTC.

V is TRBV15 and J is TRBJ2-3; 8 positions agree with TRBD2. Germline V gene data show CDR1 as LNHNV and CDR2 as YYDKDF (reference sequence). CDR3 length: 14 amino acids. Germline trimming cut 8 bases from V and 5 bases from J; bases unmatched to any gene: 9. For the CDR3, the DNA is TGTGCCACCGCGGGGGGAGGGCAACAAGATACGCAGTATTTT. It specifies CATAGGGQQDTQYF.

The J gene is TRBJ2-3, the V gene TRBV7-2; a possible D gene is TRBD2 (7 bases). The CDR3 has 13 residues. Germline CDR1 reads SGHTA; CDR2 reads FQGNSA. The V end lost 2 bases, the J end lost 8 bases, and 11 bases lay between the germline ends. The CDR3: CASSLRGEGTQYF. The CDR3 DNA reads TGTGCCAGCAGCTTAAGGGGGGAGGGTACGCAGTATTTT.

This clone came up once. CDR3 protein: CASSRTASSTDTQYF. The CDR3, as DNA: TGTGCCAGCAGCCGGACAGCCTCTAGCACAGATACGCAGTATTTT. This rearrangement joins TRBV6-6 to TRBJ2-3; possible D gene TRBD1, 6 bases. Germline V gene data show CDR1 as MNHNY and CDR2 as SVGAGI (reference sequence). V was clipped by 6 bases and J by 0 bases, with 13 bases between them. The CDR3 loop spans 15 amino acids.

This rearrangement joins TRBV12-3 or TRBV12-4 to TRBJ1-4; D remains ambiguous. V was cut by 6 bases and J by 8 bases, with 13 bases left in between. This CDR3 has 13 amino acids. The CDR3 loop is CASSSRASEKLFF. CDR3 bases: TGTGCCAGCAGCTCCCGAGCATCAGAAAAACTGTTTTTT.

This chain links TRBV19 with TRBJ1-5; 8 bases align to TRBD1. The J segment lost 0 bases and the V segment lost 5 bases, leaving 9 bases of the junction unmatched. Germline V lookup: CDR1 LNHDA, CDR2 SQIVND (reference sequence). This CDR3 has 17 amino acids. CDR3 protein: CASSDRGSSYSNQPQHF. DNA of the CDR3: TGTGCCAGTAGTGACAGGGGTTCGAGTTATAGCAATCAGCCCCAGCATTTT.

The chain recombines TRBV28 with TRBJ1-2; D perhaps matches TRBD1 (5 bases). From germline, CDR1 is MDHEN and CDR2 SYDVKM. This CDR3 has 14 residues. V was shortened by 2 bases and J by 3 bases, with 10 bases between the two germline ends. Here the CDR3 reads CASSLAQGYYGYTF. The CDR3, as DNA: TGTGCCAGCAGTTTAGCGCAGGGCTACTATGGCTACACCTTC.

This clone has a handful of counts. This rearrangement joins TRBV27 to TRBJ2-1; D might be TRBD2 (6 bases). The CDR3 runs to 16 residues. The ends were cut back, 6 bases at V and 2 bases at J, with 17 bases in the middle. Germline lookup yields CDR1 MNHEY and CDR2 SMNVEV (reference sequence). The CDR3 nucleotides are TGTGCCAGCAGGACGGGCGGGGCGGTCACCTACAATGAGCAGTTCTTC. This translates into CASRTGGAVTYNEQFF.

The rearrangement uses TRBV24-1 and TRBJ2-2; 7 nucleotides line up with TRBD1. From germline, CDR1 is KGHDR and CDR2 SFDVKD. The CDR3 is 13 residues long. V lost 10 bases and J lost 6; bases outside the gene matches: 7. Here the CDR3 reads CATRAGGSGELFF. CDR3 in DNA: TGTGCCACGAGGGCAGGGGGATCCGGGGAGCTGTTTTTT.

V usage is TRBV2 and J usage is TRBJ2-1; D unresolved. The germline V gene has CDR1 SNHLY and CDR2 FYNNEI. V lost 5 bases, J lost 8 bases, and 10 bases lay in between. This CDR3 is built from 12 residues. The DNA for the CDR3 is TGTGCCAGCAGTCTGCTAGGCGATGAGCAGTTCTTC. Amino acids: CASSLLGDEQFF.

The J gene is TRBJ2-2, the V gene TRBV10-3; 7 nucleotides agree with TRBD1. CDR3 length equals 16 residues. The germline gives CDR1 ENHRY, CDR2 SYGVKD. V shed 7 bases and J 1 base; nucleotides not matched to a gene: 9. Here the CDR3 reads CAINPSTGENTGELFF. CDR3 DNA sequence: TGTGCCATCAACCCTAGTACAGGGGAGAACACCGGGGAGCTGTTTTTT.